Shown below are 23 T cell receptor beta chains from a single sample sequenced in a study of memory CD4+ T cells and cytomegalovirus serostatus. The sort gate was single viable CD3+CD4+CD8-CD45RO+ cells for memory CD4+ T cells. The data were produced by immunoSEQ multiplex PCR, yet TCRdb's version contains in-frame clones alone and is incomplete. The sample consists of about 43,000 clones, around 77% of them appearing once. The specimen was memory CD4+ T cells from blood. The receptors shown here come from an adult in good health and CMV-seronegative.

Of note for this clone: Different DNA sequences within this sample yield the same CDR3. The chain links TRBV5-1 to TRBJ2-3, with D possibly matching TRBD2 (5 bases). Between the trimmed V and J ends, which lost 0 bases and 3 bases, there was a span of 5 bases. This CDR3 spans 13 amino acids. Germline-derived CDR1 and CDR2 are SGHRS and YFSETQ. The DNA of the CDR3 is TGCGCCAGCAGCTTGGGGAGGACAGATACGCAGTATTTT. This sequence encodes CASSLGRTDTQYF.

The V call is TRBV7-8, the J call TRBJ1-1; 9 bases are a match to TRBD1. Germline V gene lookup returns CDR1 SGHVS and CDR2 FQNEAQ. There are 14 residues in the CDR3. The trim removed 5 bases at V and 5 bases at J, leaving 6 bases unmatched. The CDR3 nucleotides are TGTGCCAGCAGCACGGACAGGGGAAGGACTGAAGCTTTCTTT. It codes for CASSTDRGRTEAFF.

The rearrangement joins TRBV19 to TRBJ1-2; 7 bases line up with TRBD1. V trimming: 5 bases; J trimming: 2 bases; junction bases outside the gene matches: 2. The CDR3 consists of 13 residues. Germline V gene lookup returns CDR1 LNHDA and CDR2 SQIVND (reference sequence). The CDR3 reads CASSVGQNYGYTF. The CDR3 bases are TGTGCCAGTAGTGTGGGACAGAACTATGGCTACACCTTC. The full variable domain, completed using reference TRBV19 and TRBJ1-2, is DGGITQSPKYLFRKEGQNVTLSCEQNLNHDAMYWYRQDPGQGLRLIYYSQIVNDFQKGDIAEGYSVSREKKESFPLTVTSAQKNPTAFYLCASSVGQNYGYTFGSGTRLTVV.

V is TRBV6-6 and J is TRBJ2-5, with TRBD1 as a possible D gene (5 bases). V lost 4 bases, J lost 7 bases, and 16 bases lay in between. CDR3 size: 14 residues. CDR1 is MNHNY, CDR2 SVGAGI, per germline (reference sequence). The CDR3 nucleotides are TGTGCCAGCAGTTCCCAACAGGCTTTGAGGACCCAGTACTTC. Translating it yields CASSSQQALRTQYF.

V usage is TRBV5-1 and J usage is TRBJ2-1; 8 nucleotides match TRBD2. This CDR3 is built from 15 residues. Germline V gene lookup returns CDR1 SGHRS and CDR2 YFSETQ. The V segment lost 0 bases and the J segment 7 bases; nucleotides outside the gene matches: 6. The CDR3, as DNA: TGCGCCAGCAGCTTGGCGGGGGGGCGTCAGAATGAGCAGTTCTTC. Amino acids: CASSLAGGRQNEQFF.

The chain links TRBV10-3 to TRBJ1-1, with D possibly matching TRBD1 (5 bases). Trimming took 5 bases from V and 2 from J, leaving 18 bases between them. Germline V gene data show CDR1 as ENHRY and CDR2 as SYGVKD. The CDR3 sequence is 16 residues long. This CDR3 is CAISSSPGSSNTEAFF. The CDR3 DNA is TGTGCCATCAGTTCGTCCCCAGGGAGTTCCAACACTGAAGCTTTCTTT.

The chain has TRBV5-4 and TRBJ1-5, with D unclear. Trimming left V 6 bases short and J 1 base short, with 8 bases between. CDR1 is SGHNT, CDR2 YYREEE, per germline (reference sequence). The CDR3 extends over 13 amino acids. As DNA, the CDR3 is TGTGCCAGCACCGGACGGAGCAATCAGCCCCAGCATTTT. Its translation: CASTGRSNQPQHF.

The genes are TRBV5-1 and TRBJ1-5; no reliable D call. The ends were cut back, 0 bases at V and 5 bases at J, with 9 bases in the middle. The CDR3 has 14 amino acids. Germline values: CDR1 SGHRS, CDR2 YFSETQ. The CDR3 DNA follows: TGCGCCAGCAGCTTGGCCCCCGGGGATCAGCCCCAGCATTTT. It specifies CASSLAPGDQPQHF. Full variable domain (missing parts from reference TRBV5-1 and TRBJ1-5): KAGVTQTPRYLIKTRGQQVTLSCSPISGHRSVSWYQQTPGQGLQFLFEYFSETQRNKGNFPGRFSGRQFSNSRSEMNVSTLELGDSALYLCASSLAPGDQPQHFGDGTRLSIL.

This clone was observed a handful of times. The chain joins TRBV14 to TRBJ1-4; perhaps TRBD1 as D (5 bases). CDR1 and CDR2 (germline): SGHDN, FVKESK. Trimming cost V 3 bases and J 7 bases, with 9 bases left between them. CDR3 length: 13 amino acids. The CDR3 region is CASSQGTVEKLFF. The CDR3 DNA reads as TGTGCCAGCAGCCAGGGGACGGTTGAAAAACTGTTTTTT.

The chain links TRBV30 to TRBJ2-1; the match to TRBD1 covers 10 bases. Trimming cost V 6 bases and J 7 bases; bases outside gene matches: 6. Germline lookup yields CDR1 GTSNPN and CDR2 SVGIG (reference sequence). This CDR3 has 13 residues. CDR3 in amino acids: CACGGTGANEQFF. The DNA for the CDR3 is TGTGCCTGTGGAGGGACAGGGGCGAATGAGCAGTTCTTC.

The rearrangement uses TRBV6-1 and TRBJ1-2, with 9 bases identical to TRBD1. Germline loops: CDR1 MNHNS, CDR2 SASEGT. This CDR3 comprises 17 residues. With V trimmed by 0 bases and J by 7 bases, 12 bases remained unmatched. The CDR3 DNA is TGTGCCAGCAGTGAAGCTGGGACAGGGTTGATGGATGGTGGCTACACCTTC. Translated, it gives CASSEAGTGLMDGGYTF.

This chain uses TRBV30 with TRBJ1-4; D unresolved. The germline V and J ends were trimmed by 4 bases and 0 bases, with 18 bases remaining between them. This CDR3 region has 17 residues. Germline V gene data show CDR1 as GTSNPN and CDR2 as SVGIG (reference sequence). In DNA, the CDR3 is TGTGCCTGGACAGTACGGGGATTGACTTCAACTAATGAAAAACTGTTTTTT. This translates into CAWTVRGLTSTNEKLFF.

The chain joins TRBV7-2 to TRBJ2-5, with 7 positions matching TRBD1. Germline trimming cut 7 bases from V and 2 bases from J; bases unmatched to any gene: 7. CDR3 size: 14 residues. The germline CDR1 and CDR2 sequences are SGHTA and FQGNSA. DNA for the CDR3: TGTGCCAGCAACTCGGGACAGCGACAAGAGACCCAGTACTTC. Translated, it gives CASNSGQRQETQYF.

This clone was detected only once. The chain combines TRBV4-1 with TRBJ2-7; 12 positions agree with TRBD2. CDR3 length: 16 residues. The germline gives CDR1 MGHRA, CDR2 YSYEKL. V lost 2 bases and J lost 6; bases outside the gene matches: 8. The CDR3 protein is CASSQRTSGVLFEQYF. The CDR3 region has the DNA TGCGCCAGCAGCCAACGGACTAGCGGGGTATTGTTCGAGCAGTACTTC.

V gene TRBV5-4 combines with J gene TRBJ2-1; D is undetermined. The CDR3 runs to 13 residues. Germline V gives CDR1 SGHNT, CDR2 YYREEE (reference sequence). V lost 0 bases and J 5 bases, leaving 6 bases between the germline ends. The CDR3 is CASSLVLDNEQFF. CDR3 bases: TGTGCCAGCAGCTTGGTCCTGGACAATGAGCAGTTCTTC.

The genes are TRBV9 and TRBJ1-2; D gene uncertain. Trimming took 0 bases from V and 4 from J, leaving 10 bases between them. The germline CDR1 and CDR2 sequences are SGDLS and YYNGEE. The CDR3 covers 14 residues. The CDR3 sequence: CASSVEEGPYGYTF. DNA of the CDR3: TGTGCCAGCAGCGTAGAGGAAGGCCCCTATGGCTACACCTTC.

The chain links TRBV27 to TRBJ2-2; 11 nucleotides agree with TRBD2. Germline CDR1 and CDR2: MNHEY and SMNVEV (reference sequence). J lost 0 bases, V lost 1 base, and 4 bases had no gene match. The CDR3 runs 18 residues. The CDR3: CASSLWASGGPNTGELFF. CDR3 bases: TGTGCCAGCAGTTTATGGGCTAGCGGGGGGCCGAACACCGGGGAGCTGTTTTTT.

Note on this clone: A read error may account for a junction end that differs from germline. V and J are TRBV4-2 and TRBJ2-1; D is perhaps TRBD2 (6 bases). The CDR3 extends over 14 amino acids. Per the germline V gene, CDR1 is LGHNA and CDR2 is YNFKEQ. This CDR3 is CASSQSAGTDDQFF. Here the CDR3 DNA reads TGTGCCAGCAGCCAATCTGCGGGAACTGATGATCAGTTCTTC.

The CDR3 sequence: CASSLGIPTTEAFF. The CDR3 region has the DNA TGTGCCAGCAGCTTAGGAATACCGACCACTGAAGCTTTCTTT. This chain links TRBV5-6 with TRBJ1-1; D call uncertain. Between the trimmed V and J ends, which lost 2 bases and 4 bases, there was a span of 12 bases. Germline CDR1 and CDR2: SGHDT and YYEEEE. The CDR3 has 14 residues.

This clone was seen more than once but under ten times. DNA for the CDR3: TGTGCCAGCAGCTGGGGACACATTTCCTACGAGCAGTACTTC. Translating it yields CASSWGHISYEQYF. The rearrangement joins TRBV7-2 to TRBJ2-7; the D gene is possibly TRBD1 (6 bases). Trimming took 4 bases from V and 1 from J, leaving 11 bases between them. The CDR3 length is 14 residues. From germline, CDR1 is SGHTA and CDR2 FQGNSA. Based on the CDR3 plus reference TRBV7-2 and TRBJ2-7, the full variable domain is GAGVSQSPSNKVTEKGKDVELRCDPISGHTALYWYRQSLGQGLEFLIYFQGNSAPDKSGLPSDRFSAERTGGSVSTLTIQRTQQEDSAVYLCASSWGHISYEQYFGPGTRLTVT.

The genes are TRBV10-3 and TRBJ1-2; no reliable D call. The CDR3 length is 13 residues. Germline V gene lookup returns CDR1 ENHRY and CDR2 SYGVKD. The V end lost 4 bases, the J end lost 7 bases, and 13 bases lay between the germline ends. The CDR3 nucleotides read TGTGCCATCAGTGTGTCCCAGGAGGGTGGCTACACCTTC. Its translation: CAISVSQEGGYTF.

In DNA, the CDR3 is TGTGCCAGCAGCGTAGCGGACGGGGGATACGAGCAGTACTTC. It codes for CASSVADGGYEQYF. This chain links TRBV9 with TRBJ2-7; D is possibly TRBD2 (6 bases). V dropped 0 bases and J dropped 4 bases, with 11 bases sitting between them. The CDR3 runs to 14 residues. Germline V gene lookup returns CDR1 SGDLS and CDR2 YYNGEE. The full variable domain, in which reference TRBV9 and TRBJ2-7 provide the parts outside the CDR3, is DSGVTQTPKHLITATGQRVTLRCSPRSGDLSVYWYQQSLDQGLQFLIQYYNGEERAKGNILERFSAQQFPDLHSELNLSSLELGDSALYFCASSVADGGYEQYFGPGTRLTVT.

This chain joins TRBV30 and TRBJ2-2; 9 bases are a match to TRBD2. Germline V CDR1 and CDR2: GTSNPN, SVGIG (reference sequence). This CDR3 spans 14 amino acids. With V trimmed by 4 bases and J by 2 bases, 2 bases remained unmatched. The CDR3 sequence is CAWMRGGNTGELFF. CDR3 sequence (DNA): TGTGCCTGGATGCGGGGGGGTAACACCGGGGAGCTGTTTTTT.